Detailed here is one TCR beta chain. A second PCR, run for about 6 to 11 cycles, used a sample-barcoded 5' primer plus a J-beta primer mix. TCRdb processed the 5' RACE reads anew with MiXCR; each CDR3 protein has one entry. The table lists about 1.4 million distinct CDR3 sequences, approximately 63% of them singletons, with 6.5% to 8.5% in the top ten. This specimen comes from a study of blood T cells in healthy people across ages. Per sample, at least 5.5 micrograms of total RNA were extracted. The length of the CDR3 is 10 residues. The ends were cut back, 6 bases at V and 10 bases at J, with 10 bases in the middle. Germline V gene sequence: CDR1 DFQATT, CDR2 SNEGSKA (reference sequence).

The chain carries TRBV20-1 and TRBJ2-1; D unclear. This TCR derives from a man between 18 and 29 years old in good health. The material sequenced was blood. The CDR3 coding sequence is TGCAGTGCATCGATAGGCGAGCAGTTCTTC. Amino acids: CSASIGEQFF.